The 3 T cell receptor beta chains below come from one sample, sequenced in a study of blood T cell repertoires in COVID-19. This table comes from immunoSEQ multiplex PCR, and its TCRdb copy is limited to in-frame clones, with some not included. The sample shows 250,000 or so clones, approximately 86% of them seen only once. Sequenced: peripheral blood. These receptors originate from a human donor in a cohort sampled during active COVID-19.

The gene calls are TRBV5-4 and TRBJ1-2; 7 nucleotides align to TRBD1. CDR1 is SGHNT and CDR2 is YYREEE in the germline V gene (reference sequence). The CDR3 is 14 residues long. Unmatched junction bases numbered 6, after V lost 0 bases and J lost 7 bases. CDR3 in amino acids: CASSLGQGRGGYTF. The CDR3 coding sequence is TGTGCCAGCAGCTTGGGACAGGGTAGAGGTGGCTACACCTTC.

This rearrangement joins TRBV5-4 to TRBJ2-7; possible D gene TRBD1, 6 bases. V lost 0 bases, J lost 2 bases, and 12 bases lay in between. Looked up from germline, CDR1 is SGHNT and CDR2 is YYREEE (reference sequence). The CDR3 extends over 15 amino acids. The CDR3 DNA sequence: TGTGCCAGCAGCTTGGCCCCGGACAGTACCTACGAGCAGTACTTC. Its protein product is CASSLAPDSTYEQYF. Combining the CDR3 with reference TRBV5-4 and TRBJ2-7 gives the whole variable domain ETGVTQSPTHLIKTRGQQVTLRCSSQSGHNTVSWYQQALGQGPQFIFQYYREEENGRGNFPPRFSGLQFPNYSSELNVNALELDDSALYLCASSLAPDSTYEQYFGPGTRLTVT.

This chain links TRBV5-1 with TRBJ1-2; 12 bases are a match to TRBD1. This CDR3 has 14 amino acids. Germline lookup yields CDR1 SGHRS and CDR2 YFSETQ. The V gene end was trimmed by 3 bases and the J gene end by 6 bases; junction bases not matched to a gene: 3. For the CDR3, the DNA is TGCGCCAGCAGCTACCGGGACAGGGGGCATGGCTACACCTTC. It specifies CASSYRDRGHGYTF.